These 2 T cell receptor beta chains were all obtained from the same sample, sequenced in a study of CD4+ T cells in melanoma. Using immunoSEQ multiplex PCR, the repertoire was profiled, and TCRdb retains in-frame clones only, with some absent. The data hold about 9,600 clones, with roughly 80% observed a single time. Input material: cells from a culture (not recorded whether cultured in vitro). The receptors stem from a human donor with melanoma.

Judged by abundance, this clone is medium-sized. The gene calls are TRBV7-9 and TRBJ2-2; TRBD2 matches at 8 bases. V dropped 8 bases and J dropped 1; count of bases not matched to a gene: 6. The V gene's germline CDR1 is SEHNR and CDR2 FQNEAQ (reference sequence). The CDR3 length is 15 residues. This chain's CDR3 is CASGHREGNTGELFF. CDR3 bases: TGTGCCAGCGGACACCGGGAGGGGAACACCGGGGAGCTGTTTTTT.

The chain employs TRBV2 and TRBJ1-3; D gene unclear. The CDR3 extends over 14 amino acids. V lost 6 bases, J lost 6 bases, and 15 bases lay in between. Germline values: CDR1 SNHLY, CDR2 FYNNEI. This CDR3 reads CASRSRESVNTIYF. As DNA, the CDR3 is TGTGCCAGCAGAAGTCGGGAATCGGTAAACACCATATATTTT.